The 15 T cell receptor beta chains below all came from one sample that was sequenced in a study of identical twins. One entry per CDR3 protein results from TCRdb running MiXCR on the 5' RACE reads. The sample has about 530,000 distinct CDR3 sequences, 20% to 25% seen once. This same sample was also part of a study on yellow fever vaccine responses in identical twins.

Sequencing was carried out using CD4+ T cells sorted from blood. The receptors shown here come from a woman aged 18-29 years in good health.

A few counts support this clonotype. The rearrangement uses TRBV5-1 and TRBJ2-3, with 10 positions matching TRBD2. Germline V gene lookup returns CDR1 SGHRS and CDR2 YFSETQ. The CDR3 length is 17 residues. J lost 4 bases, V lost 2 bases, and 10 bases had no gene match. CDR3 DNA: TGCGCCAGCAGCTTAGCCCTAGCGGGAGTGGCGGCAGATACGCAGTATTTT. As protein: CASSLALAGVAADTQYF.

This clonotype was detected only a few times. V is TRBV20-1 and J is TRBJ2-3; TRBD2 aligns across 9 bases. Trimming at V came to 0 bases and at J to 3 bases, leaving 16 bases not matched to a gene. The CDR3 has 19 residues. Germline loops: CDR1 DFQATT, CDR2 SNEGSKA (reference sequence). The CDR3 nucleotides are TGCAGTGCTAGAGATATGGGCGGCGGGGGGGCTCGGGGGACAGATACGCAGTATTTT. Its protein is CSARDMGGGGARGTDTQYF.

This clonotype was seen many times. V and J are TRBV12-3 or TRBV12-4 and TRBJ2-1; D gene uncertain. Deletions cut 4 bases from V and 3 bases from J, with 4 bases between. This CDR3 region has 12 residues. CDR3 DNA sequence: TGTGCCAGCAGTTCTCACTACAATGAGCAGTTCTTC. Amino acid sequence: CASSSHYNEQFF.

This clonotype was counted a few times. DNA of the CDR3: TGTGCCAGCAGTTCACAGGGAGTACACAATGAGCAGTTCTTC. It encodes CASSSQGVHNEQFF. The chain employs TRBV7-9 and TRBJ2-1; perhaps TRBD1 as D (6 bases). This CDR3 spans 14 amino acids. V lost 6 bases, J lost 5 bases, and 14 bases lay in between. The germline gives CDR1 SEHNR, CDR2 FQNEAQ (reference sequence).

Worth noting for this clonotype: Germline and junction disagree at one end, which may indicate a read error. V is TRBV10-2 and J is TRBJ1-1; D gene ambiguous. The CDR3 is 14 amino acids. Per germline, CDR1 WSHSY and CDR2 SAAADI. The CDR3 region is CASSDLGKEAEVFF. In DNA form, the CDR3 reads TGCGCCAGCAGTGATCTGGGGAAGGAGGCTGAAGTTTTCTTT.

This rearrangement joins TRBV20-1 to TRBJ2-1; 8 nucleotides agree with TRBD1. Germline-derived CDR1 and CDR2 are DFQATT and SNEGSKA (reference sequence). V lost 0 bases and J lost 6; bases outside the gene matches: 16. This CDR3 comprises 18 residues. This CDR3 is CSARDLGRTGQVGNEQFF. CDR3 coding DNA: TGCAGTGCTAGAGACCTGGGGAGGACAGGGCAGGTGGGCAATGAGCAGTTCTTC.

The sample holds many counts of this clonotype. The rearrangement joins TRBV28 to TRBJ2-7; 7 bases line up with TRBD1. CDR1 is MDHEN, CDR2 SYDVKM, per germline. The CDR3 extends over 13 amino acids. The trim removed 10 bases at V and 3 bases at J, leaving 9 bases unmatched. CDR3: CATEWSGGYEQYF. CDR3 nucleotides: TGTGCCACCGAGTGGTCAGGGGGCTACGAGCAGTACTTC.

The rearrangement uses TRBV12-3 or TRBV12-4 and TRBJ2-2, with D unresolved. The CDR3 consists of 13 residues. Trimming removed 3 bases at V and 3 bases at J, with 5 bases between. CDR3 sequence reads: CASSFMDTGELFF. CDR3 sequence (DNA): TGTGCCAGCAGTTTTATGGACACCGGGGAGCTGTTTTTT.

This clonotype was detected only a few times. The V call is TRBV10-3, the J call TRBJ2-5; 8 bases are shared with TRBD2. This CDR3 spans 14 amino acids. V dropped 3 bases and J dropped 5; count of bases not matched to a gene: 5. CDR1 and CDR2 (germline): ENHRY, SYGVKD. The CDR3 DNA is TGTGCCATCAGTGACCTTAGCGGGGCGGAGACCCAGTACTTC. The encoded protein is CAISDLSGAETQYF.

This clonotype has just a few counts. The chain uses TRBV18 and TRBJ2-4; TRBD2 might be the D (6 bases). The CDR3 has 17 residues. Trimming removed 3 bases from V and 0 bases from J, with 15 bases in between. CDR1 is KGHSH, CDR2 LQKENI, per germline. CDR3: CASSPDGGRLAKNIQYF. The DNA of the CDR3 is TGTGCCAGCTCACCTGATGGAGGGCGTCTAGCCAAAAACATTCAGTACTTC.

This clonotype came up a few times. This rearrangement joins TRBV12-3 or TRBV12-4 to TRBJ2-3, with D maybe TRBD2 (5 bases). The CDR3 extends over 15 amino acids. The V end was cut by 8 bases, the J end by 2 bases, with 17 bases between. This chain's CDR3 is CASARASGLTDTQYF. In DNA form, the CDR3 reads TGTGCCAGCGCGAGGGCTTCCGGCCTCACAGATACGCAGTATTTT.

J is TRBJ2-1 and V is TRBV6-5; the match to TRBD2 covers 11 bases. Trimming cost V 4 bases and J 6 bases; bases outside gene matches: 8. Germline V gene sequence: CDR1 MNHEY, CDR2 SVGAGI. This CDR3 region has 16 residues. The CDR3 region is CASSSTLAGGLNEQFF. In DNA, the CDR3 is TGTGCCAGCAGTTCAACCTTAGCGGGGGGGCTCAATGAGCAGTTCTTC.

The rearrangement links TRBV20-1 to TRBJ1-2; perhaps TRBD1 as D (5 bases). Trimming took 0 bases from V and 3 from J, leaving 14 bases between them. The germline V gene encodes CDR1 DFQATT and CDR2 SNEGSKA (reference sequence). This CDR3 region has 15 residues. The DNA of the CDR3 is TGCAGTGCTAGAGATCAGGGTTCGCGGGACTATGGCTACACCTTC. Protein product: CSARDQGSRDYGYTF.

The chain joins TRBV11-1 to TRBJ2-1; D is tentatively TRBD1 or TRBD2 (5 bases each). This CDR3 is 18 amino acids long. V was clipped by 6 bases and J by 0 bases, with 21 bases between them. CDR1 is SGHAT and CDR2 is FQDESV in the germline V gene (reference sequence). This CDR3 is CASSVGRDLWRSYNEQFF. CDR3 in DNA: TGTGCCAGCAGTGTTGGCCGGGACCTATGGCGCTCCTACAATGAGCAGTTCTTC.

The chain has TRBV12-3 or TRBV12-4 and TRBJ1-4, with TRBD1 identical over 7 bases. Germline trimming cut 5 bases from V and 4 bases from J; bases unmatched to any gene: 7. The CDR3 contains 15 residues. In nucleotides, the CDR3 is TGTGCCAGCAGTATTACAGGGGCCAATAATGAAAAACTGTTTTTT. Its protein product is CASSITGANNEKLFF.